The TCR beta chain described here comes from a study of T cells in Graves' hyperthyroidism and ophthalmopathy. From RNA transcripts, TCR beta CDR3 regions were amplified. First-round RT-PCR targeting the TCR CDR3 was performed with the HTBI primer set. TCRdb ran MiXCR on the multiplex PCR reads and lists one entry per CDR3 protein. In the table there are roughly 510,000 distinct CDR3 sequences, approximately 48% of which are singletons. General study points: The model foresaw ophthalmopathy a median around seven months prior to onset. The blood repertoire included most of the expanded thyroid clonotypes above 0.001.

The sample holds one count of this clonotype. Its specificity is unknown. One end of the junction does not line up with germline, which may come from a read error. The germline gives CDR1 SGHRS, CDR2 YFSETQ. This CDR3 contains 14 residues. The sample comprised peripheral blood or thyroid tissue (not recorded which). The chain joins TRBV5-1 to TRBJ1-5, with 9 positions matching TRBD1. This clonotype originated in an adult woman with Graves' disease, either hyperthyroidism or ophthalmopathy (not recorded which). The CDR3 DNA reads TGCGCCAGCGGCTTCGGGACAGGGAATCAGCCCCAGCATTTT. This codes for CASGFGTGNQPQHF.